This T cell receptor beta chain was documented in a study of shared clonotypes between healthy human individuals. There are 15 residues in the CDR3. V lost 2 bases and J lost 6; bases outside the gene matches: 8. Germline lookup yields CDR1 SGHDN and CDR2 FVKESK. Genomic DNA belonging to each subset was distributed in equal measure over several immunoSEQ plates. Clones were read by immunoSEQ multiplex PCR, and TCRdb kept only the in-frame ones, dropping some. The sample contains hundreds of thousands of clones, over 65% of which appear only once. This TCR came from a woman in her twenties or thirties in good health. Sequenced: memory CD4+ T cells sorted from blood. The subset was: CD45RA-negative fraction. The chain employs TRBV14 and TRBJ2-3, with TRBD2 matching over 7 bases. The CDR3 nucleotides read TGTGCCAGCAGCCAAAAACGGACTAGTCGGGATACGCAGTATTTT. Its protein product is CASSQKRTSRDTQYF.